The count of the clone carrying this TCR beta chain is one. In the PCR, 60 Vbeta and 13 Jbeta primers were used. Data came from immunoSEQ multiplex PCR; TCRdb stores just in-frame clones and leaves some out. The sample lists 150,000 to 200,000 clones, roughly 84% occurring once. This CDR3 comprises 13 residues. CDR1 and CDR2 from the germline V gene are SGHAT and FQNNGV. The junction had 1 base not matched to a gene; V was cut back by 5 bases and J by 5 bases. These data belong to a study of cytomegalovirus exposure and HLA in healthy donors. Source material: PBMCs. This chain connects TRBV11-2 to TRBJ1-1; 11 positions match TRBD1. The sequence came from a male donor in good health and CMV-seronegative. The CDR3 bases are TGTGCCAGCAGCCGGGACAGGGGGACTGAAGCTTTCTTT. Translation: CASSRDRGTEAFF.